These T cell receptor beta chains were read from a single sample in a study of blood T cell repertoires in COVID-19. The protocol was immunoSEQ multiplex PCR, while the TCRdb copy is restricted to in-frame clones and leaves out a portion. Of approximately 390,000 clones in the sample, about 83% were seen once. The sample taken for sequencing was PBMCs or T cells enriched from blood (not recorded which). The receptors come from a woman aged 45 to 65 who had recovered from COVID-19. The CDR3 runs from the conserved cysteine through the conserved F or W. Fields, in order: clone size, V gene, J gene, D gene, CDR3 DNA, CDR3 protein. The D gene is left open where the match is weak. Size is omitted from some rows. Given values are once, few, many or a class for expanded clones.

clone_size: -; v_call: TRBV7-6; j_call: TRBJ2-7; d_call: TRBD1; cdr3_nt: TGTGCCAGCAGCTTAGGAGGGACAGCATACTACGAGCAGTACTTC; cdr3_aa: CASSLGGTAYYEQYF
clone_size: -; v_call: TRBV7-6; j_call: TRBJ1-3; d_call: -; cdr3_nt: TGTGCCAGCAGCCTGGGGCGTATGAGCGAAAACACCATATATTTT; cdr3_aa: CASSLGRMSENTIYF
clone_size: -; v_call: TRBV7-9; j_call: TRBJ1-1; d_call: TRBD1; cdr3_nt: TGTGCCAGCAGAACACCGGGACAGAGAAACACTGAAGCTTTCTTT; cdr3_aa: CASRTPGQRNTEAFF
clone_size: few; v_call: TRBV5-5; j_call: TRBJ2-2; d_call: -; cdr3_nt: TGTGCCAGCAGCTCTATCGTCGGGGAGCTGTTTTTT; cdr3_aa: CASSSIVGELFF
clone_size: once; v_call: TRBV7-9; j_call: TRBJ1-1; d_call: -; cdr3_nt: TGTGCCAGCAGCTTCCCGGACAGTGGGGCTTTCTTT; cdr3_aa: CASSFPDSGAFF
clone_size: -; v_call: TRBV2; j_call: TRBJ2-5; d_call: TRBD1; cdr3_nt: TGTGCCAGCAAACCGAACAGGGGGCAGGGGACCCAGTACTTC; cdr3_aa: CASKPNRGQGTQYF
clone_size: -; v_call: TRBV5-5; j_call: TRBJ1-6; d_call: -; cdr3_nt: TGTGCCAGCAGCTTGGCGTCGGGGAGCTCCTATAATTCACCCCTCCACTTT; cdr3_aa: CASSLASGSSYNSPLHF
clone_size: -; v_call: TRBV7-9; j_call: TRBJ2-1; d_call: TRBD2; cdr3_nt: TGTGCCAGCAGCTCGGGACTAGCTGTCGCTGAGCAGTTCTTC; cdr3_aa: CASSSGLAVAEQFF
clone_size: -; v_call: TRBV5-1; j_call: TRBJ2-3; d_call: -; cdr3_nt: TGCGCCAGCTCGGGGGGCCGGGGCACAGATACGCAGTATTTT; cdr3_aa: CASSGGRGTDTQYF
clone_size: few; v_call: TRBV23-1; j_call: TRBJ1-4; d_call: TRBD1; cdr3_nt: TGCGCCAGCAGTCACAGGGGGCGAGGGGAAAAACTGTTTTTT; cdr3_aa: CASSHRGRGEKLFF
clone_size: -; v_call: TRBV7-8; j_call: TRBJ1-5; d_call: -; cdr3_nt: TGTGCCAGCAGCTTGGGGGGTGGGAGCAATCAGCCCCAGCATTTT; cdr3_aa: CASSLGGGSNQPQHF
clone_size: -; v_call: TRBV27; j_call: TRBJ1-4; d_call: -; cdr3_nt: TGTGCCAGCAGTTTATCCGCAGGGGTAAGGGAAAAACTGTTTTTT; cdr3_aa: CASSLSAGVREKLFF
clone_size: few; v_call: TRBV9; j_call: TRBJ1-2; d_call: -; cdr3_nt: TGTGCCAGCAGCCCCAGTACCCAGGGAGGTTATGGCTACACCTTC; cdr3_aa: CASSPSTQGGYGYTF
clone_size: -; v_call: TRBV7-2; j_call: TRBJ1-3; d_call: -; cdr3_nt: TGTGCCAGCAGCTTGGGGGGCTCTGGAAACACCATATATTTT; cdr3_aa: CASSLGGSGNTIYF
clone_size: -; v_call: TRBV6-2/TRBV6-3; j_call: TRBJ2-7; d_call: TRBD1; cdr3_nt: TGTGCCAGCAGTTCTCACTTGGGACAGAGGTTCTACGAGCAGTACTTC; cdr3_aa: CASSSHLGQRFYEQYF
clone_size: -; v_call: TRBV6-2/TRBV6-3; j_call: TRBJ1-5; d_call: -; cdr3_nt: TGTGCCAGCAGTCAACAGGGTTTTGGTCAGCCCCAGCATTTT; cdr3_aa: CASSQQGFGQPQHF
clone_size: -; v_call: TRBV5-1; j_call: TRBJ1-4; d_call: TRBD1; cdr3_nt: TGCGCCAGCAGCCTAAGGACAGGGATTGGTGAAAAACTGTTTTTT; cdr3_aa: CASSLRTGIGEKLFF
clone_size: few; v_call: TRBV28; j_call: TRBJ2-7; d_call: -; cdr3_nt: TGTGCCAGCAGTTTTTGGTCGCAACTTTCAACCTACGAGCAGTACTTC; cdr3_aa: CASSFWSQLSTYEQYF
clone_size: few; v_call: TRBV6-2/TRBV6-3; j_call: TRBJ2-1; d_call: TRBD1; cdr3_nt: TGTGCCAGCAGTCTTAATTACAACAGGGGAAAAGATGAGCAGTTCTTC; cdr3_aa: CASSLNYNRGKDEQFF
clone_size: -; v_call: TRBV9; j_call: TRBJ1-5; d_call: TRBD1; cdr3_nt: TGTGCCAGCAGCCCGACAGGGTTCAATCAGCCCCAGCATTTT; cdr3_aa: CASSPTGFNQPQHF
clone_size: -; v_call: TRBV19; j_call: TRBJ1-4; d_call: -; cdr3_nt: TGTGCCAGTAGTATCCGGACGGGGGAGATTGCAACTAATGAAAAACTGTTTTTT; cdr3_aa: CASSIRTGEIATNEKLFF
clone_size: -; v_call: TRBV5-1; j_call: TRBJ1-1; d_call: -; cdr3_nt: TGCGCCAGCAGCGAGCCATCGAACACTGAAGCTTTCTTT; cdr3_aa: CASSEPSNTEAFF
clone_size: -; v_call: TRBV6-1; j_call: TRBJ1-1; d_call: TRBD1; cdr3_nt: TGTGCCAGCAGTGAATATTCGACAGGGAGGCTCCAAGCTTTCTTT; cdr3_aa: CASSEYSTGRLQAFF
clone_size: -; v_call: TRBV7-2; j_call: TRBJ1-5; d_call: TRBD1; cdr3_nt: TGTGCCAGCAGCTCAGACAGGGGGCTGAACCAGCCCCAGCATTTT; cdr3_aa: CASSSDRGLNQPQHF
clone_size: -; v_call: TRBV20-1; j_call: TRBJ2-1; d_call: -; cdr3_nt: TGCAGTGCTAGTCCCAGGCTCGTTGTGGATGAGCAGTTCTTC; cdr3_aa: CSASPRLVVDEQFF
clone_size: -; v_call: TRBV10-1; j_call: TRBJ1-6; d_call: -; cdr3_nt: TGCGCCAGCAGTGAGTTCACGCGTCTACATTCACCCCTCCACTTT; cdr3_aa: CASSEFTRLHSPLHF
clone_size: few; v_call: TRBV18; j_call: TRBJ2-2; d_call: -; cdr3_nt: TGTGCCAGCGCCGCGTCATCCACAGGGATCGGGGAGCTGTTTTTT; cdr3_aa: CASAASSTGIGELFF
clone_size: -; v_call: TRBV3-1/TRBV3-2; j_call: TRBJ2-7; d_call: TRBD2; cdr3_nt: TGTGCCAGCAGTCTAGCGGGACACTCCTACGAGCAGTACTTC; cdr3_aa: CASSLAGHSYEQYF
clone_size: -; v_call: TRBV15; j_call: TRBJ1-2; d_call: -; cdr3_nt: TGTGCCACCAGCAGAGATAATGGGGCAGGGCAAGGCTACACCTTC; cdr3_aa: CATSRDNGAGQGYTF
clone_size: -; v_call: TRBV7-6; j_call: TRBJ1-1; d_call: TRBD1; cdr3_nt: TGTGCCAGCAGCTTGACCGGGACAGATGAAGCTTTCTTT; cdr3_aa: CASSLTGTDEAFF
clone_size: -; v_call: TRBV28; j_call: TRBJ1-2; d_call: -; cdr3_nt: TGTGCCAGCAGTACCCCGGGGAGGGCGGGCTACACCTTC; cdr3_aa: CASSTPGRAGYTF
clone_size: -; v_call: TRBV27; j_call: TRBJ2-2; d_call: -; cdr3_nt: TGTGCCAGCAGTTTATCTTCCCCACGGGACACCGGGGAGCTGTTTTTT; cdr3_aa: CASSLSSPRDTGELFF
clone_size: -; v_call: TRBV29-1; j_call: TRBJ1-2; d_call: TRBD1; cdr3_nt: TGCAGCGTTGGGCAGGGACAGGGCCTAATAAACTATGGCTACACCTTC; cdr3_aa: CSVGQGQGLINYGYTF
clone_size: -; v_call: TRBV7-2; j_call: TRBJ2-7; d_call: -; cdr3_nt: TGTGCCAGCAGCCCTTACCGGGGATCTCGATACGAGCAGTACTTC; cdr3_aa: CASSPYRGSRYEQYF
clone_size: once; v_call: TRBV2; j_call: TRBJ1-2; d_call: TRBD1; cdr3_nt: TGTGCCAGCAGGACAGGGACTGGCGACGGTGGTGGCTACACCTTC; cdr3_aa: CASRTGTGDGGGYTF